Listed here are 28 T cell receptor beta chains from one sample, sequenced in a study of T cell responses to AZD1222 COVID-19 vaccine. The table came from immunoSEQ multiplex PCR; TCRdb's copy has only in-frame clones and leaves some out. The sample shows more than 100,000 clones, 90% to 95% of them seen only once. This specimen consisted of peripheral blood, obtained on day 0 of AZD1222 vaccination. The receptors here all came from an adult in good health.

V is TRBV5-8 and J is TRBJ1-2; D is ambiguous. Trimming cost V 5 bases and J 4 bases, with 15 bases left between them. The V gene's germline CDR1 is SGHTS and CDR2 YDEGEE. This CDR3 contains 14 residues. The CDR3 region has the DNA TGTGCCAGCAGGCTAGCACGACGGGGCTATGGCTACACCTTC. It codes for CASRLARRGYGYTF.

This clone was observed a handful of times. The chain employs TRBV6-5 and TRBJ2-2, with TRBD1 matching 7 bases. The CDR3 is 15 residues long. Germline CDR1 is MNHEY and CDR2 is SVGAGI. V trimming: 6 bases; J trimming: 0 bases; junction bases outside the gene matches: 4. CDR3 DNA sequence: TGTGCCAGCAGCGAGACAGGGACGAACACCGGGGAGCTGTTTTTT. Its translation: CASSETGTNTGELFF.

This rearrangement joins TRBV6-6 to TRBJ2-1; D remains ambiguous. The CDR3 covers 15 residues. Germline V CDR1 and CDR2: MNHNY, SVGAGI (reference sequence). V lost 0 bases and J lost 6, with 12 bases in between. The CDR3 loop is CASSYSKPLGNEQFF. CDR3 in DNA: TGTGCCAGCAGTTACTCGAAGCCTCTGGGCAATGAGCAGTTCTTC.

The genes are TRBV4-2 and TRBJ2-2; 14 nucleotides match TRBD2. CDR3 length: 17 residues. Germline-derived CDR1 and CDR2 are LGHNA and YNFKEQ. With V trimmed by 2 bases and J by 7 bases, 6 bases remained unmatched. The CDR3: CASSQRGTSGGGGELFF. DNA for the CDR3: TGTGCCAGCAGCCAAAGAGGGACTAGCGGGGGCGGCGGGGAGCTGTTTTTT.

CDR3 nucleotide sequence: TGTGCCAGTAGTATTACAGTTCTGGGGGATTCACCCCTCCACTTT. This gives the protein CASSITVLGDSPLHF. The chain combines TRBV19 with TRBJ1-6; TRBD1 might be the D (5 bases). Trimming stripped 3 bases from V and 8 bases from J, with 14 bases between. The V gene's germline CDR1 is LNHDA and CDR2 SQIVND (reference sequence). This CDR3 spans 15 amino acids.

The chain couples TRBV4-2 to TRBJ2-7, with D perhaps TRBD2 (6 bases). V shed 4 bases and J shed 3 bases, with 13 bases lying between them. Germline lookup yields CDR1 LGHNA and CDR2 YNFKEQ. The CDR3 totals 14 residues. The CDR3 region has the DNA TGTGCCAGCAGCCTGGGACTCGGGGGCTACGAGCAGTACTTC. Translated, it gives CASSLGLGGYEQYF.

A single count supports this clone. This chain uses TRBV7-9 with TRBJ1-2; D remains ambiguous. Between the trimmed V and J ends, which lost 5 bases and 5 bases, there was a span of 12 bases. Germline CDR1 and CDR2: SEHNR and FQNEAQ (reference sequence). This CDR3 region has 13 residues. The DNA of the CDR3 is TGTGCCAGCAGCCCCAATGTTAAATATGGCTACACCTTC. It encodes CASSPNVKYGYTF. Full variable domain (remainder filled in from reference TRBV7-9 and TRBJ1-2): DTGVSQNPRHKITKRGQNVTFRCDPISEHNRLYWYRQTLGQGPEFLTYFQNEAQLEKSRLLSDRFSAERPKGSFSTLEIQRTEQGDSAMYLCASSPNVKYGYTFGSGTRLTVV.

The J gene is TRBJ1-4, the V gene TRBV19; a weak D match, TRBD1 (6 bases). The CDR3 has 19 amino acids. Germline CDR1 and CDR2: LNHDA and SQIVND (reference sequence). Trimming left V 0 bases short and J 2 bases short, with 19 bases between. DNA of the CDR3: TGTGCCAGTAGTATAGATCCGCCTAACAGGGCCGGGACTAATGAAAAACTGTTTTTT. Its protein is CASSIDPPNRAGTNEKLFF.

The chain employs TRBV19 and TRBJ1-2; weak D call: TRBD1 (5 bases). CDR1 is LNHDA and CDR2 is SQIVND in the germline V gene (reference sequence). The CDR3 sequence is 15 residues long. V lost 10 bases to trimming and J lost 10 bases, with 28 bases between them. The CDR3, as DNA: TGTGCCACCTTTGGAGGGGTAGGGCGACTTTTCGACTACACCTTC. This encodes CATFGGVGRLFDYTF.

The sample holds one count of this clone. J is TRBJ2-5 and V is TRBV5-6; 10 nucleotides agree with TRBD2. V lost 7 bases and J lost 4; bases outside the gene matches: 7. CDR3 length equals 14 residues. Germline CDR1 reads SGHDT; CDR2 reads YYEEEE. CDR3 nucleotides: TGTGCCAGCCTCCTAGCGGGAGCGGGAGAGACCCAGTACTTC. This encodes CASLLAGAGETQYF.

This chain uses TRBV25-1 with TRBJ1-6, with TRBD1 matching 8 bases. CDR1 is MGHDK and CDR2 is SYGVNS in the germline V gene. The ends lost 8 bases at V and 4 bases at J; junction bases unmatched: 4. The CDR3 has 14 residues. CDR3 sequence reads: CASGQGGYNSPLHF. CDR3 nucleotides: TGTGCCAGCGGACAGGGAGGATATAATTCACCCCTCCACTTT.

This chain connects TRBV6-2 or TRBV6-3 to TRBJ1-1; no reliable D call. The CDR3 is 16 amino acids. CDR1 MNHEY and CDR2 SVGEGT come from the germline V gene. Deletions cut 2 bases from V and 0 bases from J, with 13 bases between. The CDR3 here is CASSYRRSEMNTEAFF. CDR3 in DNA: TGTGCCAGCAGTTACCGCCGGTCAGAAATGAACACTGAAGCTTTCTTT.

This clone occurred a few times. The chain employs TRBV10-3 and TRBJ2-7; possible D gene TRBD1, 5 bases. Germline loops: CDR1 ENHRY, CDR2 SYGVKD. V lost 9 bases and J lost 1, with 22 bases in between. This CDR3 region has 16 residues. The DNA for the CDR3 is TGTGCCATTCCTCGTTCCAGGGCCGAAGGGTCCTACGAGCAGTACTTC. It encodes CAIPRSRAEGSYEQYF.

This clone was found once. The rearrangement links TRBV15 to TRBJ2-7; unclear D gene. The V gene lost 0 bases and the J gene lost 0 bases, with 3 bases spanning the gap. The CDR3 covers 13 residues. Per germline, CDR1 LNHNV and CDR2 YYDKDF (reference sequence). The CDR3 bases are TGTGCCACCAGCAGAGATGACTCCTACGAGCAGTACTTC. Protein: CATSRDDSYEQYF.

V gene TRBV5-6 combines with J gene TRBJ2-7, with unresolved D. The CDR3 loop spans 15 amino acids. The germline V gene encodes CDR1 SGHDT and CDR2 YYEEEE. V shed 2 bases and J shed 1 base, with 13 bases lying between them. The CDR3 loop reads CASSFLPTGSYEQYF. CDR3 nucleotides: TGTGCCAGCAGCTTTCTCCCGACTGGTTCCTACGAGCAGTACTTC.

The chain employs TRBV7-3 and TRBJ1-4, with TRBD1 matching 7 bases. The CDR3 has 15 amino acids. V lost 4 bases to trimming and J lost 5 bases; unmatched junction nucleotides: 7. Germline V gene lookup returns CDR1 SGHTA and CDR2 FQGTGA. CDR3 in amino acids: CASSSSGTANEKLFF. CDR3 bases: TGTGCCAGCAGCTCCTCCGGGACAGCAAATGAAAAACTGTTTTTT.

This chain links TRBV10-3 with TRBJ1-1; a weak D match, TRBD1 (6 bases). The CDR3 length is 13 residues. Trimming shortened V by 4 bases and J by 0 bases, and 6 bases separated the two germline ends. Germline values: CDR1 ENHRY, CDR2 SYGVKD. The CDR3 loop is CAISGDMNTEAFF. As DNA, the CDR3 is TGTGCCATCAGTGGGGACATGAACACTGAAGCTTTCTTT.

In nucleotides, the CDR3 is TGTGCCAGCAGCTTGGGTGCAGGGGGAAGATCAGCACGAACACTGAAGCTTTTCTTT. This sequence encodes CASSLGAGGRSARTLKLFF. The chain recombines TRBV5-4 with TRBJ1-1; TRBD1 aligns across 7 bases. Per the germline V gene, CDR1 is SGHNT and CDR2 is YYREEE (reference sequence). Trimming removed 0 bases from V and 13 bases from J; junction bases left unmatched: 27. The CDR3 runs to 19 residues.

The rearrangement uses TRBV3-1 (or the pseudogene TRBV3-2) and TRBJ1-1; no clear D. CDR3 length: 14 residues. Deletions cut 1 base from V and 1 base from J, with 7 bases between. CDR1 and CDR2 (germline): LGHDT, YNNKEL (reference sequence). For the CDR3, the DNA is TGTGCCAGCAGCCAAGTTGGAGCGAACACTGAAGCTTTCTTT. This encodes CASSQVGANTEAFF.

The rearrangement links TRBV28 to TRBJ1-4; maybe TRBD1 (5 bases). Looked up from germline, CDR1 is MDHEN and CDR2 is SYDVKM. This CDR3 comprises 13 residues. The V and J ends lost 8 bases and 7 bases respectively, with 14 bases between them. The CDR3 sequence: CASGSQGVEKLFF. CDR3 sequence (DNA): TGTGCCAGCGGATCTCAGGGAGTTGAAAAACTGTTTTTT.

This sequence joins TRBV5-1 and TRBJ1-2; TRBD1 might be the D (6 bases). The V end was cut by 4 bases, the J end by 7 bases, with 14 bases between. This CDR3 region has 13 residues. Germline CDR1 is SGHRS and CDR2 is YFSETQ. The CDR3 region is CASSPRTEGGYTF. CDR3 coding DNA: TGCGCCAGCAGCCCTCGGACAGAAGGTGGCTACACCTTC.

The rearrangement uses TRBV20-1 and TRBJ2-1; TRBD2 agrees at 7 bases. The germline CDR1 and CDR2 sequences are DFQATT and SNEGSKA (reference sequence). CDR3 size: 16 residues. The ends lost 3 bases at V and 3 bases at J; junction bases unmatched: 11. CDR3 sequence (DNA): TGCAGTGCTAGTACGTTCGCGGGAGAGCACTACAATGAGCAGTTCTTC. Its translation is CSASTFAGEHYNEQFF.

The chain carries TRBV28 and TRBJ2-7; 8 bases are shared with TRBD1. Germline CDR1 reads MDHEN; CDR2 reads SYDVKM. The junction had 4 bases not matched to a gene; V was cut back by 6 bases and J by 0 bases. The CDR3 runs 14 residues. The CDR3 protein is CASRTTGASYEQYF. The CDR3 bases are TGTGCCAGCAGAACGACAGGGGCCTCCTACGAGCAGTACTTC.

The V call is TRBV11-1, the J call TRBJ1-1; 8 bases are a match to TRBD1. J was trimmed by 6 bases and V by 8 bases; bases with no gene match: 5. Germline CDR1 and CDR2: SGHAT and FQDESV (reference sequence). The CDR3 is 12 amino acids. The DNA for the CDR3 is TGTGCCAGCTCCGACAGGGGCCCTGAAGCTTTCTTT. Its protein product is CASSDRGPEAFF. The full variable domain, completed using reference TRBV11-1 and TRBJ1-1, is EAEVAQSPRYKITEKSQAVAFWCDPISGHATLYWYRQILGQGPELLVQFQDESVVDDSQLPKDRFSAERLKGVDSTLKIQPAELGDSAMYLCASSDRGPEAFFGQGTRLTVV.

V is TRBV30 and J is TRBJ2-7, with D unresolved. The V gene lost 2 bases and the J gene lost 3 bases, with 14 bases spanning the gap. The CDR3 extends over 14 amino acids. The V gene's germline CDR1 is GTSNPN and CDR2 SVGIG (reference sequence). This CDR3 reads CAWSLSPGVYEQYF. The DNA for the CDR3 is TGTGCCTGGAGTCTAAGCCCGGGCGTCTACGAGCAGTACTTC.

The table lists this clone with a count of one. V is TRBV13 and J is TRBJ1-2, with D perhaps TRBD1 (5 bases). CDR1 is PRHDT and CDR2 is FYEKMQ in the germline V gene (reference sequence). This CDR3 contains 16 residues. Trimming shortened V by 1 base and J by 4 bases, and 16 bases separated the two germline ends. The CDR3 coding sequence is TGTGCCAGCAGCTTAGCGGGTACCAGGGAGGCCTATGGCTACACCTTC. Amino acids: CASSLAGTREAYGYTF. Supplemented by reference TRBV13 and TRBJ1-2, the full variable domain reads AAGVIQSPRHLIKEKRETATLKCYPIPRHDTVYWYQQGPGQDPQFLISFYEKMQSDKGSIPDRFSAQQFSDYHSELNMSSLELGDSALYFCASSLAGTREAYGYTFGSGTRLTVV.

The rearrangement links TRBV19 to TRBJ2-2, with TRBD2 identical over 11 bases. V shed 5 bases and J 6 bases; nucleotides not matched to a gene: 11. Germline V gene sequence: CDR1 LNHDA, CDR2 SQIVND (reference sequence). CDR3 length: 17 residues. The CDR3 nucleotides are TGTGCCAGTAGTGCAGCCCTAGCGGGAGGCCCCTCCGGGGAGCTGTTTTTT. Its translation: CASSAALAGGPSGELFF.

This clone occurred once. The gene calls are TRBV6-2 or TRBV6-3 and TRBJ2-7; TRBD2 agrees at 7 bases. There are 14 residues in the CDR3. J lost 2 bases, V lost 5 bases, and 6 bases had no gene match. Germline V gene data show CDR1 as MNHEY and CDR2 as SVGEGT. The CDR3 DNA reads as TGTGCCAGCAGTAGAACGGGAGGTCCCTACGAGCAGTACTTC. This codes for CASSRTGGPYEQYF.